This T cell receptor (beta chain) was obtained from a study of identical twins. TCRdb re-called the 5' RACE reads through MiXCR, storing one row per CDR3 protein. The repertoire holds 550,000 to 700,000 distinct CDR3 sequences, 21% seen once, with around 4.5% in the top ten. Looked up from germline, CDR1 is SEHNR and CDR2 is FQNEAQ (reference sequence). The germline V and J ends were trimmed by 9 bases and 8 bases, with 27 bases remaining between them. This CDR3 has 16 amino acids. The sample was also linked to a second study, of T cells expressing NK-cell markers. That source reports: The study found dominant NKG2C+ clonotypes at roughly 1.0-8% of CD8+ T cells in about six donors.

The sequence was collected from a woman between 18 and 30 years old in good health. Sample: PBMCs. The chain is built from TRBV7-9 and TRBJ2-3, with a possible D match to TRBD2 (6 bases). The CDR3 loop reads CASLGPATRGLATQYF. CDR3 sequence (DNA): TGTGCCAGTCTGGGGCCGGCGACGCGGGGTTTGGCTACGCAGTATTTT.